This T cell receptor beta chain is drawn from a study of blood T cell repertoires in COVID-19. V was clipped by 6 bases and J by 3 bases; unmatched bases: 6. From germline, CDR1 is SGHAT and CDR2 FQNNGV. The CDR3 is 15 residues long. The method was immunoSEQ multiplex PCR; TCRdb's version includes in-frame clones alone and lacks a portion of them. Among some 250,000 clones listed, around nine tenths were seen once. The sequence was obtained from a woman between 40 and 55 years old who had recovered from COVID-19. Sequenced sample: peripheral blood. The chain recombines TRBV11-2 with TRBJ2-1, with 9 bases aligning to TRBD2. CDR3 sequence (DNA): TGTGCCAGCAGGGGCGGGAGGGGACACTACAATGAGCAGTTCTTC. It encodes CASRGGRGHYNEQFF.